One T cell receptor beta chain is described in this entry. Its specificity is not known. The entry originates in a study of shared clonotypes between healthy human individuals. CD45RO-negative CD8 cells positively selected for CCR7 made up the naive population, which excluded terminally differentiated effector memory CD45RA+ cells. Study conclusions and caveats: Naive subsets generally had larger estimated richness than memory subsets.

Clones were read by immunoSEQ multiplex PCR, and TCRdb kept only the in-frame ones, dropping some. The repertoire holds 700,000 to 950,000 clones, with around 96% as singletons. Sequencing used naive CD8+ T cells sorted from blood. The clonotype was recovered from a man aged 25-40 years in good health.

The CDR3 DNA follows: TGTGCCATCCGGGCCCGAAGCTCCTACGAGCAGTACTTC. This codes for CAIRARSSYEQYF. J is TRBJ2-7 and V is TRBV10-3, with unresolved D. Germline assignment: CDR1 ENHRY and CDR2 SYGVKD. The CDR3 extends over 13 amino acids. Trimming left V 8 bases short and J 0 bases short, with 11 bases between.